The clone carrying this T cell receptor beta chain was seen a few times. Then a second PCR, running roughly 7 to 11 cycles, was carried out with a sample-barcoded 5' primer and a J-beta primer mix. TCRdb reanalysed the 5' RACE reads using MiXCR and keeps one entry per CDR3 protein. The data contain about 720,000 distinct CDR3 sequences, 25% of them singletons. The sample belongs to a study of blood T cells in healthy people across ages. These data were also reused for a study on T cells of mothers and their children. That source reports: Mothers gave over 8 million TCR beta CDR3 reads each, and children 2.5 million to 3.5 million each.

The source of this sequence is a boy aged 10-17 years in good health. Sequencing used blood.

The CDR3 DNA follows: TGCGCCAGCAGCCAGAATCACGGAGCGGCCAACGTCCTGACTTTC. This translates into CASSQNHGAANVLTF. The chain carries TRBV4-3 and TRBJ2-6; D ambiguous. The CDR3 runs to 15 residues. The germline CDR1 and CDR2 sequences are LGHNA and YSLEER. V shed 3 bases and J shed 6 bases, with 12 bases lying between them.